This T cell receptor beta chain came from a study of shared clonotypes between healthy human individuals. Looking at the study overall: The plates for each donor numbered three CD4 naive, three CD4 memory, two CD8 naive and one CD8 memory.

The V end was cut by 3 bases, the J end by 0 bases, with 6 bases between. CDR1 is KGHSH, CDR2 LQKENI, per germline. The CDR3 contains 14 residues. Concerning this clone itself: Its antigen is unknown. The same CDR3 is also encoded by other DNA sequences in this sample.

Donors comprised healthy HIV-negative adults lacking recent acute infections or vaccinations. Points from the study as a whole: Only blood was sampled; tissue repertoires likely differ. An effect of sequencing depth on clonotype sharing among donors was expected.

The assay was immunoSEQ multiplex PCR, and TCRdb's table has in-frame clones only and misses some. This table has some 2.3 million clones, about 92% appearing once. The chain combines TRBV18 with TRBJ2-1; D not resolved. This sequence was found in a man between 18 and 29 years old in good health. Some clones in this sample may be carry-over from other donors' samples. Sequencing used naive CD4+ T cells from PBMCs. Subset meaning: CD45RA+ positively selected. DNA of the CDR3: TGTGCCAGCTCACCGACCCGCTCCTACAATGAGCAGTTCTTC. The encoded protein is CASSPTRSYNEQFF. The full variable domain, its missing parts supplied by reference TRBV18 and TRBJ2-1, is NAGVMQNPRHLVRRRGQEARLRCSPMKGHSHVYWYRQLPEEGLKFMVYLQKENIIDESGMPKERFSAEFPKEGPSILRIQQVVRGDSAAYFCASSPTRSYNEQFFGPGTRLTVL.